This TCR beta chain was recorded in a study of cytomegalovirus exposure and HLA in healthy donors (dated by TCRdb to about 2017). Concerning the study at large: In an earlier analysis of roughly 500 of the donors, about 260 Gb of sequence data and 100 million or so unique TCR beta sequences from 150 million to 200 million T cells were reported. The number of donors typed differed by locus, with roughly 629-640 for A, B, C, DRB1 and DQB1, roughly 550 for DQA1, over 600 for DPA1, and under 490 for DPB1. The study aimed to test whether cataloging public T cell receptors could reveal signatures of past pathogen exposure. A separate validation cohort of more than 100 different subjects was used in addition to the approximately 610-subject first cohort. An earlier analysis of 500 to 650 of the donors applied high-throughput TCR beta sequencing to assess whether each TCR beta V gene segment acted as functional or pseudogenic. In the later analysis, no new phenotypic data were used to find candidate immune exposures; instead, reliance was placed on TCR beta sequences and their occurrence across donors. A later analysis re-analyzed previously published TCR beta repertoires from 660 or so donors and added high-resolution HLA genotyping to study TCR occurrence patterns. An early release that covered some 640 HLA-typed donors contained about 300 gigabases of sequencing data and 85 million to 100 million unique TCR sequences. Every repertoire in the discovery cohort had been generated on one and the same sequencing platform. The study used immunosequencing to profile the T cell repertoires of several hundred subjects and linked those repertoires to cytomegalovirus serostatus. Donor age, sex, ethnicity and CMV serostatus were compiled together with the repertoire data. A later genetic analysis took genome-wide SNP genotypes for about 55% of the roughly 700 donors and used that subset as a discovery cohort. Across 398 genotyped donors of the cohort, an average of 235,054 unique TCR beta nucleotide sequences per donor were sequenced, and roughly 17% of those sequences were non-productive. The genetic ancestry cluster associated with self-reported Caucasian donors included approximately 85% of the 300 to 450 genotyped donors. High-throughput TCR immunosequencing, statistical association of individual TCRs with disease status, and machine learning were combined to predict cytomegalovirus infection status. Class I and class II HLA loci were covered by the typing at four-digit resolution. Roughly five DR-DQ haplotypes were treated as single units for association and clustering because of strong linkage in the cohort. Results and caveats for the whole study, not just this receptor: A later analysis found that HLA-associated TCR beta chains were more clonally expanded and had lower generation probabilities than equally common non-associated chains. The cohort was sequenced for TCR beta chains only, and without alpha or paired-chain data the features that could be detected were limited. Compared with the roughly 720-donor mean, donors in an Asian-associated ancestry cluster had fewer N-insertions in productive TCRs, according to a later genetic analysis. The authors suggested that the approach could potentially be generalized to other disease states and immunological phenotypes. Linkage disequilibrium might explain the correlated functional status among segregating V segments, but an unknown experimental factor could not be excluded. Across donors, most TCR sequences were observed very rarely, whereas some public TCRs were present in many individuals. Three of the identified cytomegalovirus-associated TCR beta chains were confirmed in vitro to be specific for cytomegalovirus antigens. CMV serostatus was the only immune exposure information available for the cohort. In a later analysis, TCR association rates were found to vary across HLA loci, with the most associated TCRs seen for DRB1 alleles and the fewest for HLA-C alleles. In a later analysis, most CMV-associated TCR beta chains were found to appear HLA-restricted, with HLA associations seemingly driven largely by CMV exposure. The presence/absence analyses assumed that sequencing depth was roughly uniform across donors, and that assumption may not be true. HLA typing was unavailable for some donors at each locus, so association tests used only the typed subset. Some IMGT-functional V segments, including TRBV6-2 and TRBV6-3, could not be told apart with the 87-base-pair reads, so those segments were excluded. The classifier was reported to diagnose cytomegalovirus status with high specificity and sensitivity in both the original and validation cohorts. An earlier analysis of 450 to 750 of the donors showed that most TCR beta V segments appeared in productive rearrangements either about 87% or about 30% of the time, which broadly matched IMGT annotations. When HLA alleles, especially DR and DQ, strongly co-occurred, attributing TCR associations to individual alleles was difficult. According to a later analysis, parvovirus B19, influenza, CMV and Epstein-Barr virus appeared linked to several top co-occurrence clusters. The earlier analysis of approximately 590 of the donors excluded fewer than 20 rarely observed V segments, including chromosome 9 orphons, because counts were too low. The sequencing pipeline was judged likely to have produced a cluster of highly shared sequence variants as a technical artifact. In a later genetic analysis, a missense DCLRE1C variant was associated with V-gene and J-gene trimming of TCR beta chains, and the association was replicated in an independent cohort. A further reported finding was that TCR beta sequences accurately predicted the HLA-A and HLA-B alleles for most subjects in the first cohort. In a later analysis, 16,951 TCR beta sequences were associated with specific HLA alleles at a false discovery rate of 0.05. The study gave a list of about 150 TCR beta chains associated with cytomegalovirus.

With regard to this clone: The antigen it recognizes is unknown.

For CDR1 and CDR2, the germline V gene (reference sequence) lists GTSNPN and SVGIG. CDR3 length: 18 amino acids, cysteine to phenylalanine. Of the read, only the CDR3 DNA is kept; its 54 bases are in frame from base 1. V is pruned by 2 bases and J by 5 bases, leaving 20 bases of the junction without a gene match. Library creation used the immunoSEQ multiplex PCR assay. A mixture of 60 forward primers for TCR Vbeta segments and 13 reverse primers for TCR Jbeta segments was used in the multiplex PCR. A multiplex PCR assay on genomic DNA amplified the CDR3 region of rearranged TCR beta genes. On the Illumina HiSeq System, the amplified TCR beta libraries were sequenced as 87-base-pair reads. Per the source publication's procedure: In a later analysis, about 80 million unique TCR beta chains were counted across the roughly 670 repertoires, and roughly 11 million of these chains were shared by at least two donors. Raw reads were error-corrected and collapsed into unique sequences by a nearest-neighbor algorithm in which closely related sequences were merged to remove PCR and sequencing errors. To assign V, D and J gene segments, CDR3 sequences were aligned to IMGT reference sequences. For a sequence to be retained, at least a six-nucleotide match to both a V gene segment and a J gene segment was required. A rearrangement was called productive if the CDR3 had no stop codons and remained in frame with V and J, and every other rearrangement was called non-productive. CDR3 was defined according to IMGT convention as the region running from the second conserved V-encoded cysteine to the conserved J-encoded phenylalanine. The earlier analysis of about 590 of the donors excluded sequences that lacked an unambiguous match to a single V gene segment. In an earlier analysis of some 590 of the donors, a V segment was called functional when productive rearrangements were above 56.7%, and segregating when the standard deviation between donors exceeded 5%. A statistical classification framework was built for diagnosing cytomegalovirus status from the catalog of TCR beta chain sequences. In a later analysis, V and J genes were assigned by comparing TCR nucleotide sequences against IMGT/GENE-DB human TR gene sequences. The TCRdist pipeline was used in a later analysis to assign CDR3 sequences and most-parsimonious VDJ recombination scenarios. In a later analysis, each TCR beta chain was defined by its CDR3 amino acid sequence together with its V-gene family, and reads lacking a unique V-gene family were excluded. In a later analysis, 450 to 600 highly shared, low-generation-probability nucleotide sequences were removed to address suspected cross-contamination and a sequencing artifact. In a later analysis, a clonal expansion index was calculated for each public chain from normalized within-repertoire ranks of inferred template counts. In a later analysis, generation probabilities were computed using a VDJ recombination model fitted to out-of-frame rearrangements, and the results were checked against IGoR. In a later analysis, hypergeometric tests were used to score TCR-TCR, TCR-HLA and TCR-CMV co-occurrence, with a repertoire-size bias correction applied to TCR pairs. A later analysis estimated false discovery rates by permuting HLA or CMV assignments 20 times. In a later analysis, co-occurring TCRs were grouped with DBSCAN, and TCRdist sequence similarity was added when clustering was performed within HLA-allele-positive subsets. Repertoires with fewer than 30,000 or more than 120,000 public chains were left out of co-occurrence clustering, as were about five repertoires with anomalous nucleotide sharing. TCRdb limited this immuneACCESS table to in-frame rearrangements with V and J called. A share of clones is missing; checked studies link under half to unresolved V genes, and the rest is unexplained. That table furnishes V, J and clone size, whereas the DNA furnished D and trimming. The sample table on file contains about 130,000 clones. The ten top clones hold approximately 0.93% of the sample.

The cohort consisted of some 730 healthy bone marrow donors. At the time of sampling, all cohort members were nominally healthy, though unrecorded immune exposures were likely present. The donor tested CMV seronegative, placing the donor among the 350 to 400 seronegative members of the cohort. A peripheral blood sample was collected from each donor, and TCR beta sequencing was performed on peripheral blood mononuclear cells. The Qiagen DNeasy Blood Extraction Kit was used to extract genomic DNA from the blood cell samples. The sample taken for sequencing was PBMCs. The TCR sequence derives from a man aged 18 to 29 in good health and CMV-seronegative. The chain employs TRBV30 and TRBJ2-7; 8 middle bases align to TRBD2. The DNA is TGTGCCTGGAGTTCTTTCGACGGGGCCACGGGAGGGCCCCACGAGCAGTACTTC. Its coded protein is CAWSSFDGATGGPHEQYF. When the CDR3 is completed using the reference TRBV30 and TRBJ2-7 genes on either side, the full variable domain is SQTIHQWPATLVQPVGSPLSLECTVEGTSNPNLYWYRQAAGRGLQLLFYSVGIGQISSEVPQNLSASRPQDRQFILSSKKLLLSDSGFYLCAWSSFDGATGGPHEQYFGPGTRLTVT.